One sample yielded the 11 T cell receptor beta chains listed below, sequenced in a study of T cell responses to AZD1222 COVID-19 vaccine. The data were produced by immunoSEQ multiplex PCR, yet TCRdb's version contains in-frame clones alone and is incomplete. In the table there are around 200,000 clones, 88% of which are singletons. Specimen: peripheral blood, collected on day 0 of AZD1222 vaccination. These receptors all stem from an adult in good health.

This clone occurred once. The V and J genes are TRBV28 and TRBJ2-7; TRBD1 agrees at 9 bases. Trimming at V came to 5 bases and at J to 0 bases, leaving 8 bases not matched to a gene. This CDR3 has 16 residues. Germline CDR1 reads MDHEN; CDR2 reads SYDVKM. The CDR3 DNA follows: TGTGCCAGCAGTCCCTGGACAGGGGCGAGCTCCTACGAGCAGTACTTC. It encodes CASSPWTGASSYEQYF.

V usage is TRBV3-1 (or the pseudogene TRBV3-2) and J usage is TRBJ2-3, with D uncertain. CDR1 LGHDT and CDR2 YNNKEL come from the germline V gene (reference sequence). The CDR3 is made up of 20 amino acids. V lost 4 bases and J 4 bases, leaving 30 bases between the germline ends. The CDR3 DNA reads TGTGCCAGCAGCCCAGGACCGACCAGGTTCGGTCGGTCTACGGCAGATACGCAGTATTTT. Amino acid sequence: CASSPGPTRFGRSTADTQYF.

The V call is TRBV6-5, the J call TRBJ2-3; D gene ambiguous. The germline CDR1 and CDR2 sequences are MNHEY and SVGAGI. The CDR3 contains 15 residues. Trimming shortened V by 7 bases and J by 6 bases, and 20 bases separated the two germline ends. This chain's CDR3 is CASTLRGGDDDTQYF. The CDR3, as DNA: TGTGCCAGCACCTTACGAGGTGGGGATGACGATACGCAGTATTTT.

V is TRBV29-1 and J is TRBJ1-2, with a tentative D call TRBD1 (6 bases). The germline gives CDR1 SQVTM, CDR2 ANQGSEA. Trimming shortened V by 3 bases and J by 2 bases, and 22 bases separated the two germline ends. The CDR3 covers 17 residues. DNA of the CDR3: TGCAGCGTTGAGGGGATCTCGGGACAAAAGTTCAACTATGGCTACACCTTC. Protein product: CSVEGISGQKFNYGYTF.

This clone has a single count. The V gene is TRBV6-5, the J gene TRBJ1-1; a weak D match, TRBD1 (5 bases). V lost 0 bases, J lost 6 bases, and 17 bases lay in between. CDR1 MNHEY and CDR2 SVGAGI come from the germline V gene. This CDR3 contains 16 residues. Written as DNA, the CDR3 is TGTGCCAGCAGTTACTCGTCGGCAGGGTCTAATCCTGAAGCTTTCTTT. This codes for CASSYSSAGSNPEAFF.

The chain joins TRBV11-2 to TRBJ1-5; the match to TRBD1 covers 9 bases. V dropped 3 bases and J dropped 7; count of bases not matched to a gene: 1. CDR1 is SGHAT and CDR2 is FQNNGV in the germline V gene. The CDR3 loop spans 13 amino acids. The CDR3 coding sequence is TGTGCCAGCAGCTTGACAGGGGGACAGCCCCAGCATTTT. It is translated as CASSLTGGQPQHF.

V is TRBV4-2 and J is TRBJ2-7; 8 bases fit TRBD1. Germline CDR1 is LGHNA and CDR2 is YNFKEQ. Germline trimming cut 0 bases from V and 0 bases from J; bases unmatched to any gene: 4. The CDR3 loop spans 16 amino acids. CDR3: CASSQDQGASSYEQYF. DNA of the CDR3: TGTGCCAGCAGCCAAGACCAGGGGGCCTCCTCCTACGAGCAGTACTTC.

The genes are TRBV9 and TRBJ1-3, with TRBD1 identical over 7 bases. Germline trimming cut 4 bases from V and 4 bases from J; bases unmatched to any gene: 11. The CDR3 totals 16 residues. Germline CDR1 and CDR2: SGDLS and YYNGEE. The CDR3 DNA reads as TGTGCCAGCAGCCGCGGCAGACAGGGTCGCGGAAACACCATATATTTT. It is translated as CASSRGRQGRGNTIYF.

The V call is TRBV9, the J call TRBJ2-1; 8 nucleotides match TRBD2. The germline gives CDR1 SGDLS, CDR2 YYNGEE. The CDR3 loop spans 16 amino acids. V shed 5 bases and J 4 bases; nucleotides not matched to a gene: 11. CDR3 coding DNA: TGTGCCAGCAGTTCTCTCACTAGCGGAGTATACAATGAGCAGTTCTTC. Translating gives CASSSLTSGVYNEQFF.

The chain is built from TRBV7-2 and TRBJ1-2, with 8 bases matching TRBD1. Trimming cost V 4 bases and J 10 bases; bases outside gene matches: 14. The CDR3 length is 15 residues. Germline loops: CDR1 SGHTA, CDR2 FQGNSA. CDR3 loop: CASSSSPLGQVAYTF. CDR3 nucleotide sequence: TGTGCCAGCAGCTCCTCACCGCTGGGACAGGTCGCCTACACCTTC. Complete variable domain (other parts from reference TRBV7-2 and TRBJ1-2): GAGVSQSPSNKVTEKGKDVELRCDPISGHTALYWYRQSLGQGLEFLIYFQGNSAPDKSGLPSDRFSAERTGGSVSTLTIQRTQQEDSAVYLCASSSSPLGQVAYTFGSGTRLTVV.

V is TRBV5-1 and J is TRBJ1-1; D ambiguous. CDR1 is SGHRS and CDR2 is YFSETQ in the germline V gene. V dropped 4 bases and J dropped 1 base, with 11 bases sitting between them. The CDR3 contains 14 residues. CDR3 residues: CASSPSAGNTEAFF. As DNA, the CDR3 is TGCGCCAGCAGCCCCTCCGCAGGGAACACTGAAGCTTTCTTT.